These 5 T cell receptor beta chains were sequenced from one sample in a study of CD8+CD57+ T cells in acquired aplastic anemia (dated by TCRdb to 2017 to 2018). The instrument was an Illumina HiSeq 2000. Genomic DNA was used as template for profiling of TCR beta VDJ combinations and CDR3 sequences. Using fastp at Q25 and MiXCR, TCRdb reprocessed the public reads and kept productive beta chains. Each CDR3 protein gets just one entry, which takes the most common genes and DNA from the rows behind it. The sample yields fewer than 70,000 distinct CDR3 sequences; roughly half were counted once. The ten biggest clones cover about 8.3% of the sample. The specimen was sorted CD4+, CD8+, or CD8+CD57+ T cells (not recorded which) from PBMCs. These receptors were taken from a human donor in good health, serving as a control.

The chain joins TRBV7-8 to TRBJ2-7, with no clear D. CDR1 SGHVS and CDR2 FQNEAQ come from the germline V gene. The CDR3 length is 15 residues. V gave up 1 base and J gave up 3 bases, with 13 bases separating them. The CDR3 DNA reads TGTGCCAGCAGCTTAGGGAACAGAGGTAGCTACGAGCAGTACTTC. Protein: CASSLGNRGSYEQYF.

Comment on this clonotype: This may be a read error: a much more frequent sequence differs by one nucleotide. CDR3 in amino acids: CAGSSVRTEAFF. As DNA, the CDR3 is TGTGCCGGCAGCTCAGTGAGGACTGAAGCTTTCTTT. The V gene is TRBV7-6, the J gene TRBJ1-1; D not certain. The CDR3 length is 12 residues. Germline-derived CDR1 and CDR2 are SGHVS and FNYEAQ. Variable domain in full (rest from reference TRBV7-6 and TRBJ1-1): GAGVSQSPRYKVTKRGQDVALRCDPISGHVSLYWYRQALGQGPEFLTYFNYEAQQDKSGLPNDRFSAERPEGSISTLTIQRTEQRDSAMYRCAGSSVRTEAFFGQGTRLTVV.

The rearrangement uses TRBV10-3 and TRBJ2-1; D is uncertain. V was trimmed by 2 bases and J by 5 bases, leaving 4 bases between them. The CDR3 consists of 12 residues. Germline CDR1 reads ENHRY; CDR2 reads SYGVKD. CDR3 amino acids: CAISEANNEQFF. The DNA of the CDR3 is TGTGCCATCAGTGAGGCGAACAATGAGCAGTTCTTC.

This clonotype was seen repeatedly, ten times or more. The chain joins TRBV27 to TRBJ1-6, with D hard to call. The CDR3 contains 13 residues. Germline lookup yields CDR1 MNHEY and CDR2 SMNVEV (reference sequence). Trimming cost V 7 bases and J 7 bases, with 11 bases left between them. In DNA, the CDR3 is TGTGCCAGCATGGACGGGTTGAATTCACCCCTCCACTTT. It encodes CASMDGLNSPLHF.

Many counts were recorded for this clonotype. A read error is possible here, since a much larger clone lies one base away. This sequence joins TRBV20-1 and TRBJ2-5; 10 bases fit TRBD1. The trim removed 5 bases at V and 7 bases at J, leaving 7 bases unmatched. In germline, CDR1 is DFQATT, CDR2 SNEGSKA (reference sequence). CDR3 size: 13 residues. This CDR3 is CSAWTGGKGTQYF. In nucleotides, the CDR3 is TGCAGTGCTTGGACAGGGGGGAAAGGGACCCAGTACTTC.